This is a list of T cell receptor beta chains from one sample in a study of glioma-infiltrating T cells after dendritic cell vaccination. Libraries were prepared by immunoSEQ multiplex PCR; TCRdb keeps only in-frame clonotypes and omits some of them. The sample holds approximately 22,000 clones; 79% are singletons and the top ten take around 36%. The source was blood, collected before dendritic cell vaccination. These receptors came from a human donor with glioblastoma. CDR3s include the opening cysteine and the closing phenylalanine or tryptophan. D genes are given only for firm matches. Clone size is shown for a subset of rows, as once, few, many or a class of expanded clone.

d_call j_call v_call clone_size cdr3_aa cdr3_nt
. TRBJ2-1 TRBV14 once CASSQVYGYEQFF TGTGCCAGCAGCCAAGTATACGGGTATGAGCAGTTCTTC
. TRBJ2-2 TRBV6-6 . CASSRSTDNTGELFF TGTGCCAGCAGTCGATCGACAGACAACACCGGGGAGCTGTTTTTT
. TRBJ2-1 TRBV7-8 . CASSLTLAMGYNEQFF TGTGCCAGCAGCTTAACACTAGCTATGGGGTACAATGAGCAGTTCTTC
TRBD1 TRBJ1-5 TRBV29-1 . CSVRGLDRDQPQHF TGCAGCGTCCGCGGGCTGGACAGGGATCAGCCCCAGCATTTT
. TRBJ2-7 TRBV27 . CASSLGQASSYEQYF TGTGCCAGCAGTTTAGGGCAGGCCAGCTCCTACGAGCAGTACTTC
TRBD1 TRBJ1-4 TRBV5-6 . CASSLGTVATNEKLFF TGTGCCAGCAGCTTAGGGACAGTTGCAACTAATGAAAAACTGTTTTTT
. TRBJ2-3 TRBV13 . CASSLVGGRTSTDTQYF TGTGCCAGCAGCTTAGTGGGAGGCCGGACTAGCACAGATACGCAGTATTTT
. TRBJ1-3 TRBV6-1 . CASSDRAFSSGNTIYF TGTGCCAGCAGTGACAGGGCCTTCAGCTCTGGAAACACCATATATTTT
. TRBJ1-6 TRBV30 . CAWSVGSGNMNNSPLHF TGTGCCTGGAGTGTAGGTTCAGGGAATATGAATAATTCACCCCTCCACTTT
. TRBJ2-7 TRBV27 once CASSLSFSNYEQYF TGTGCCAGCAGTTTATCGTTCAGTAACTACGAGCAGTACTTC
TRBD2 TRBJ2-6 TRBV10-1 . CASSTTSGKIGSGANVLTF TGCGCCAGCAGTACGACTAGCGGGAAAATCGGGTCTGGGGCCAACGTCCTGACTTTC
TRBD2 TRBJ2-7 TRBV11-2 . CASSLRTSGYEQYF TGTGCCAGCAGCTTACGGACTAGCGGGTACGAGCAGTACTTC
. TRBJ1-2 TRBV7-9 . CASGEQRAHYGYTF TGTGCCAGCGGGGAGCAGCGGGCTCACTATGGCTACACCTTC
TRBD2 TRBJ2-7 TRBV13 . CASSPSRGAYEQYF TGTGCCAGCAGCCCGTCCCGGGGGGCCTACGAGCAGTACTTC
TRBD1 TRBJ1-5 TRBV9 . CASTLRQGGSNQPQHF TGTGCCAGCACCTTAAGACAGGGTGGGAGCAATCAGCCCCAGCATTTT
. TRBJ2-3 TRBV14 . CASSRAPGAADTQYF TGTGCCAGCAGCCGGGCCCCAGGGGCCGCAGATACGCAGTATTTT
. TRBJ1-1 TRBV18 . CASSPPSGMNTEAFF TGTGCCAGCTCACCACCTTCGGGGATGAACACTGAAGCTTTCTTT
TRBD2 TRBJ2-2 TRBV15 . CATGTSGSVNTGELFF TGTGCCACCGGAACTAGCGGGAGTGTGAACACCGGGGAGCTGTTTTTT
TRBD1 TRBJ2-5 TRBV2 . CASRIGDRGKETQYF TGTGCCAGCAGGATTGGGGACAGAGGAAAAGAGACCCAGTACTTC
. TRBJ1-2 TRBV13 . CASSLAGGGNYGYTF TGTGCCAGCAGCTTAGCCGGAGGAGGGAACTATGGCTACACCTTC
TRBD2 TRBJ2-1 TRBV29-1 . CSVHPPSGSSYEQFF TGCAGCGTCCACCCCCCCAGCGGGAGTTCTTATGAGCAGTTCTTC
. TRBJ1-1 TRBV28 . CASSQGGTEAFF TGTGCCAGCAGCCAGGGAGGGACTGAAGCTTTCTTT
TRBD1 TRBJ1-1 TRBV7-2 . CASSPLAGGWAFF TGTGCCAGCAGCCCTCTAGCAGGGGGGTGGGCTTTCTTT
. TRBJ2-3 TRBV7-2 . CASSLNIQTQYF TGTGCCAGCAGCTTAAACATCCAAACGCAGTATTTT
TRBD2 TRBJ2-1 TRBV7-2 once CASSDQTSGRADEQFF TGTGCCAGCAGCGACCAGACTAGCGGGAGGGCAGATGAGCAGTTCTTC
. TRBJ1-5 TRBV30 . CAWSSSPAGYSNQPQHF TGTGCCTGGAGCTCCTCCCCGGCAGGTTATAGCAATCAGCCCCAGCATTTT
TRBD2 TRBJ2-3 TRBV4-1 . CASSLEIGVAGRTDTQYF TGCGCCAGCAGCCTAGAGATAGGGGTAGCGGGGCGCACAGATACGCAGTATTTT
. TRBJ1-1 TRBV7-9 . CASVRSGRQATEAFF TGTGCCAGCGTCCGGTCGGGTAGACAGGCGACCGAAGCTTTCTTT
TRBD1 TRBJ1-1 TRBV5-1 . CASRLTGTGKGNTEAFF TGCGCCAGCAGACTGACCGGGACAGGGAAGGGAAACACTGAAGCTTTCTTT
TRBD2 TRBJ2-1 TRBV5-1 . CASSLASGAGGEQFF TGCGCCAGCAGCTTGGCTAGCGGCGCCGGTGGTGAGCAGTTCTTC
. TRBJ2-2 TRBV5-7 . CASSLGNYGELFF TGTGCCAGCAGCTTGGGAAACTACGGGGAGCTGTTTTTT
. TRBJ1-2 TRBV4-3 few CASSPRTQGHGYTF TGCGCCAGCAGCCCGCGAACCCAGGGTCATGGCTACACCTTC
. TRBJ2-1 TRBV7-2 . CASSLVSDEQFF TGTGCCAGCAGCTTAGTTTCCGATGAGCAGTTCTTC
TRBD1 TRBJ1-2 TRBV19 once CASGTETKVNYGYTF TGTGCCAGTGGGACAGAGACAAAGGTTAACTATGGCTACACCTTC
. TRBJ2-7 TRBV5-1 . CASSFNSGSSRSYEQYF TGCGCCAGCAGCTTCAATTCCGGGAGCTCTAGGTCCTACGAGCAGTACTTC
. TRBJ1-1 TRBV6-9 few CASSYSDSPAAFF TGTGCCAGCAGTTACTCGGACAGCCCCGCAGCTTTCTTT
. TRBJ1-2 TRBV9 . CASSVESNYGYTF TGTGCCAGCAGCGTAGAAAGCAACTATGGCTACACCTTC
. TRBJ2-1 TRBV5-4 . CASSLVGYNEQFF TGTGCCAGCAGCTTAGTCGGGTACAATGAGCAGTTCTTC
. TRBJ2-7 TRBV30 few CAWSTTNYEQYF TGTGCCTGGAGTACGACAAACTACGAGCAGTACTTC
. TRBJ2-3 TRBV30 . CAWMGDHTDTQYF TGTGCCTGGATGGGAGATCACACAGATACGCAGTATTTT
TRBD2 TRBJ2-7 TRBV6-6 . CASSKGTSGISSEQYF TGTGCCAGCAGTAAAGGGACTAGCGGGATCTCTTCCGAGCAGTACTTC
TRBD1 TRBJ2-7 TRBV18 . CASSPSRDRVYEQYF TGTGCCAGCTCACCTAGCCGGGACAGAGTCTACGAGCAGTACTTC
TRBD2 TRBJ2-1 TRBV11-2 few CASSLEWGLVNEQFF TGTGCCAGCAGCTTAGAATGGGGACTAGTGAATGAGCAGTTCTTC
TRBD1 TRBJ2-5 TRBV7-2 few CASSLGGTGWVKETQYF TGTGCCAGCAGCTTAGGTGGGACAGGGTGGGTGAAAGAGACCCAGTACTTC
. TRBJ2-3 TRBV5-1 . CASSWGEAPSTDTQYF TGCGCCAGCAGCTGGGGGGAGGCACCTAGCACAGATACGCAGTATTTT
. TRBJ2-7 TRBV6-1 . CASEQNYEQYF TGTGCCAGCGAACAGAACTACGAGCAGTACTTC
. TRBJ2-2 TRBV7-3 . CASSLLATTGELFF TGTGCCAGCAGCTTATTGGCAACCACCGGGGAGCTGTTTTTT
. TRBJ1-1 TRBV6-1 . CASSPLADSGTEAFF TGTGCCAGCAGTCCTCTGGCGGATAGTGGCACTGAAGCTTTCTTT
TRBD2 TRBJ2-7 TRBV6-6 . CASTLTSGSPWQYF TGTGCCAGCACTCTGACTAGCGGGAGTCCGTGGCAGTACTTC